This is a list of T cell receptor beta chains from one sample in a study of beta chain features in type 1 diabetes. Sequenced by immunoSEQ multiplex PCR; TCRdb stores in-frame clones only, minus some. The table has about 240,000 clones, around a quarter seen once. The sample taken for sequencing was central memory CD4+ T cells from blood. These receptors were taken from a man aged 30-40 years in good health. Both conserved end residues are part of each CDR3. D genes are given only for firm matches. Not all rows give a size; the values are once, few, many and, for expanded clones, a class.

d_call clone_size j_call v_call cdr3_nt cdr3_aa
- - TRBJ2-5 TRBV6-6 TGTGCCAGCAGAACTGGGACCTCCCCAGAGACCCAGTACTTC CASRTGTSPETQYF
TRBD1 few TRBJ2-1 TRBV7-2 TGTGCCAGCACCGTACAGGGGGCGGAAAACAATGAGCAGTTCTTC CASTVQGAENNEQFF
- few TRBJ1-6 TRBV2 TGTGCCAGCAGCGGGACTCGACGACAGTCACCCCTCCACTTT CASSGTRRQSPLHF
- - TRBJ2-5 TRBV13 TGTGCCAGCAGCTTAGGGCCCGACAGACTAAGCCCGCAAGAGACCCAGTACTTC CASSLGPDRLSPQETQYF
- - TRBJ1-2 TRBV29-1 TGCAGCGTTGTTGCGGGTCTTTGGGGCTACACCTTC CSVVAGLWGYTF
- few TRBJ1-2 TRBV28 TGTGCCAGCAGTTTAGTGGGAGCAGGATCAACTTTTCCCTATGGCTACACCTTC CASSLVGAGSTFPYGYTF
- - TRBJ2-7 TRBV6-1 TGTGCCAGCAGTGAGAAGAGCTACGAGCAGTACTTC CASSEKSYEQYF
- - TRBJ2-7 TRBV5-4 TGTGCCAGCAGCTCTGGGGCAGTTAGGCAGGCCGACGGAGAGCAGTACTTC CASSSGAVRQADGEQYF
- - TRBJ2-5 TRBV15 TGTGCCACCAGCCGCGGGACCCAAGAGACCCAGTACTTC CATSRGTQETQYF
- few TRBJ2-5 TRBV7-2 TGTGCCAGCAGCTTAGCTAGTTCCCGCGGCTCGACCCAGTACTTC CASSLASSRGSTQYF
- few TRBJ1-1 TRBV15 TGTGCCACCAGCAGAGATAGTGGGAGATCTAACACTGAAGCTTTCTTT CATSRDSGRSNTEAFF
- many TRBJ2-5 TRBV5-1 TGCGCCAGCAGCTTCCGGGACGGTGAAGAGACCCAGTACTTC CASSFRDGEETQYF
TRBD1 few TRBJ2-3 TRBV5-1 TGCGCCAGCAGCACGGGACAGGGGACAGATACGCAGTATTTT CASSTGQGTDTQYF
TRBD2 few TRBJ2-7 TRBV6-5 TGTGCCAGCAGGCTGGGAGGGACGGCTTCCTACGAGCAGTACTTC CASRLGGTASYEQYF
- few TRBJ2-3 TRBV21-1 TGTGCCAGCAGCAATTTGGGGGACGGGAACAAAAAACGAAACACAGATACGCAGTATTTT CASSNLGDGNKKRNTDTQYF
- - TRBJ2-5 TRBV18 TGTGCCAGCTCACCACCGTCGAGCCGGGGGGAGACCCAGTACTTC CASSPPSSRGETQYF
- - TRBJ2-7 TRBV4-1 TGCGCCAGCAGGAATGGGACCGGGGTTCCCTACGAGCAGTACTTC CASRNGTGVPYEQYF
- - TRBJ2-7 TRBV6-5 TGTGCCAGCAGGAGGGGGGAGGGCTACGAGCAGTACTTC CASRRGEGYEQYF
TRBD1 - TRBJ1-2 TRBV10-3 TGTGCCATCGCCCTCCCCCCGGGACAGGGCTTTAATGGCTACACCTTC CAIALPPGQGFNGYTF
TRBD2 - TRBJ2-5 TRBV9 TGTGCCAGCAGCGTAGGAACTAGCGGGGGGCAAGAGACCCAGTACTTC CASSVGTSGGQETQYF
TRBD2 - TRBJ2-1 TRBV9 TGTGCCAGCAGCGGTCAGCGGGGGTACAATGAGCAGTTCTTC CASSGQRGYNEQFF
- - TRBJ1-2 TRBV19 TGTGCCAGTACCTCTATCCATGGCTACACCTTC CASTSIHGYTF
TRBD2 - TRBJ2-5 TRBV6-5 TGTGCCAGCAGTTCACCGGGACTACAAGAGACCCAGTACTTC CASSSPGLQETQYF
- few TRBJ1-3 TRBV30 TGTGCCTGGAGTGTAGGGGCGAGCTCTGGAAACACCATATATTTT CAWSVGASSGNTIYF
- - TRBJ1-1 TRBV30 TGTGCCTGGGGCCGCGGCCTGAACACTGAAGCTTTCTTT CAWGRGLNTEAFF
TRBD2 few TRBJ2-3 TRBV5-1 TGCGCCAGCAGCTTGACCCCGGGAGGTCTGGGAGATACGCAGTATTTT CASSLTPGGLGDTQYF
TRBD1 - TRBJ1-5 TRBV19 TGTGCCAGTAGTAGGGACAGGGCACAGCCCCAGCATTTT CASSRDRAQPQHF
- - TRBJ2-2 TRBV11-2 TGTGCCAGCAGCTTCTGGGGTGGGGAGCTGTTTTTT CASSFWGGELFF
- - TRBJ2-5 TRBV25-1 TGTGCCAGCACCCCGGGGGACGGGGAGACCCAGTACTTC CASTPGDGETQYF
TRBD2 few TRBJ2-1 TRBV7-8 TGTGCCAGCAGCTCTCCGGGACTAGCGTCTGATGAGCAGTTCTTC CASSSPGLASDEQFF
- - TRBJ1-2 TRBV25-1 TGTGCCAGCAGGAGTTTCTATGGCTACACCTTC CASRSFYGYTF
- few TRBJ2-7 TRBV29-1 TGCAGCGTGGGTACCTACGAGCAGTACTTC CSVGTYEQYF
- - TRBJ2-7 TRBV5-1 TGCGCCAGCAGCTCCTCGTTGAGCTCCTACGAGCAGTACTTC CASSSSLSSYEQYF
TRBD1 - TRBJ2-5 TRBV4-3 TGCGCCAGCAGCCAGGGACAGGGGAGTATTGAGACCCAGTACTTC CASSQGQGSIETQYF
- - TRBJ1-1 TRBV27 TGTGCCAGCTCATTAGGTACGGACACTGAAGCTTTCTTT CASSLGTDTEAFF
TRBD1 many TRBJ1-2 TRBV28 TGTGCCAGCAGTTTGCCTTCCACAGGGGGCAGTGGAGGCTACACCTTC CASSLPSTGGSGGYTF
TRBD1 few TRBJ1-6 TRBV5-1 TGCGCCAGCAGCTCGGGACAGAACTATAATTCACCCCTCCACTTT CASSSGQNYNSPLHF
- - TRBJ1-1 TRBV20-1 TGCAGTGGAGGTATAAACACTGAAGCTTTCTTT CSGGINTEAFF
TRBD1 - TRBJ2-3 TRBV11-2 TGTGCCAGCAGCCCATGGACAGGTAGCACAGATACGCAGTATTTT CASSPWTGSTDTQYF
- - TRBJ2-1 TRBV7-2 TGTGCCAGCAGCTTACTAGGGGGTTCCTACAATGAGCAGTTCTTC CASSLLGGSYNEQFF
- - TRBJ1-6 TRBV6-5 TGTGCCAGCAAAGAGACAAGGGATTCACCCCTCCACTTT CASKETRDSPLHF
TRBD2 many TRBJ2-7 TRBV29-1 TGCAGCGTGGAGACTAGCGGTTACGAGCAGTACTTC CSVETSGYEQYF
- few TRBJ2-7 TRBV30 TGTGCCACCCAACGGCTCTCTAGCGTGGCCGAGCAGTACTTC CATQRLSSVAEQYF
- - TRBJ2-4 TRBV29-1 TGCAGCCTCAAGGACAAAAAAAACATTCAGTACTTC CSLKDKKNIQYF
- - TRBJ2-1 TRBV28 TGTGCCAGCAGTTTAGCGGGAGCCAGGGGAAATGAGCAGTTCTTC CASSLAGARGNEQFF
- - TRBJ1-2 TRBV5-6 TGTGCCAGCAGCTTAAGGGGAGACTCTAACTATGGCTACACCTTC CASSLRGDSNYGYTF
- - TRBJ2-1 TRBV2 TGTGCCAGCAGTGCGCCCTCCTACAATGAGCAGTTCTTC CASSAPSYNEQFF
- few TRBJ2-7 TRBV7-2 TGTGCCAGCAGCTCCGTGGCGGGCTCCTACGAGCAGTACTTC CASSSVAGSYEQYF
- few TRBJ2-1 TRBV5-1 TGCGCCAGCAGCTTGGTCAGAACTTCCTACAATGAGCAGTTCTTC CASSLVRTSYNEQFF
- - TRBJ2-3 TRBV7-9 TGTGCCAGCAGCTCCACAGTGCCGACAGATACGCAGTATTTT CASSSTVPTDTQYF
- - TRBJ1-1 TRBV9 TGTGCCAGCAGCACCCTTACGGGGACTGAAGCTTTCTTT CASSTLTGTEAFF
- - TRBJ1-1 TRBV5-1 TGCGCCAGCAGCGAGGACAGCTACCGAATGAACACTGAAGCTTTCTTT CASSEDSYRMNTEAFF
TRBD1 - TRBJ2-5 TRBV5-4 TGTGCCAGCAGCTCAAAAAACAGGGGCCGGGAGACCCAGTACTTC CASSSKNRGRETQYF
- - TRBJ2-7 TRBV7-9 TGTGCCAGCAGCTCAGACAGGCGGAGCTCCTACGAGCAGTACTTC CASSSDRRSSYEQYF
- - TRBJ2-5 TRBV19 TGTGCCAGTAGTATAGGTAGGCCGGGAACGCAAGAGACCCAGTACTTC CASSIGRPGTQETQYF
- few TRBJ1-1 TRBV13 TGTGCCAGCATCCAGGGGAATGGACTTAGAGGTTTCTTT CASIQGNGLRGFF
- few TRBJ2-7 TRBV10-3 TGTGCCATCAGTACGCAGGGGTCCTCCTACGAGCAGTACTTC CAISTQGSSYEQYF
- - TRBJ2-6 TRBV9 TGTGCCAGCAGCGTCCGTTCTGGGGCCAACGTCCTGACTTTC CASSVRSGANVLTF
TRBD2 - TRBJ2-1 TRBV7-6 TGTGCCAGCAGCTTGGGCGGGACTAACGGAATAAATGAGCAGTTCTTC CASSLGGTNGINEQFF
- - TRBJ2-3 TRBV7-2 TGTGCCAGCAGCTTGAGTCGCACAGATACGCAGTATTTT CASSLSRTDTQYF